The source of this TCR beta chain is a study of T cell responses to AZD1222 COVID-19 vaccine. Study background: Recipients boosted at about 4 weeks or about 12 weeks are pooled.

Study-level results: Spike-specific TCR breadth and depth grew following two AZD1222 doses. Just five to seven people given AZD1222 tested seropositive at baseline. No repertoire was sampled before or during the peak T cell response, only after it.

As concerns this clone: Its antigen is not identified.

The assay was immunoSEQ multiplex PCR, and TCRdb's table has in-frame clones only and misses some. The sample contains approximately 150,000 clones, roughly 92% of which appear only once. Germline V gene lookup returns CDR1 SGHRS and CDR2 YFSETQ. V dropped 0 bases and J dropped 1 base, with 8 bases sitting between them. The CDR3 covers 15 residues. V is TRBV5-1 and J is TRBJ1-5; D not resolved. The sample consisted of peripheral blood, taken on day 0 of AZD1222 vaccination. The TCR comes from an adult in good health. CDR3 residues: CASSLAGKSNQPQHF. CDR3 nucleotide sequence: TGCGCCAGCAGCTTGGCAGGCAAAAGCAATCAGCCCCAGCATTTT.